The rows below give T cell receptor beta chains drawn from one sample of a study of Ad26.COV2.S vaccination and SARS-CoV-2 variants. Profiling relied on immunoSEQ multiplex PCR, and the TCRdb table lists in-frame clones only, not all of them. Of approximately 480,000 clones listed, approximately 90% are singletons. This sample comprised peripheral blood, obtained in a trial of Ad26.COV2.S vaccine versus placebo. The receptors shown here come from a person between 18 and 60 years old who received the Ad26.COV2.S COVID-19 vaccine or a placebo. CDR3s include the opening cysteine and the closing phenylalanine or tryptophan. A D gene is named only where the DNA matches it firmly. Size is omitted from some rows. Given values are once, few, many or a class for expanded clones.

v_call: TRBV27; d_call: TRBD2; j_call: TRBJ2-7; clone_size: NA; cdr3_length: 17; cdr3_aa: CASSLGVAGGSSYEQYF; cdr3_nt: TGTGCCAGCAGTTTAGGAGTAGCGGGAGGCAGCTCCTACGAGCAGTACTTC
v_call: TRBV25-1; d_call: NA; j_call: TRBJ2-3; clone_size: NA; cdr3_length: 12; cdr3_aa: CASRGQTDTQYF; cdr3_nt: TGTGCCAGCCGGGGGCAGACAGATACGCAGTATTTT
v_call: TRBV6-2/TRBV6-3; d_call: TRBD2; j_call: TRBJ2-7; clone_size: NA; cdr3_length: 14; cdr3_aa: CASSKLAGAGEQYF; cdr3_nt: TGTGCCAGCAGTAAACTAGCGGGAGCAGGCGAGCAGTACTTC
v_call: TRBV18; d_call: NA; j_call: TRBJ2-1; clone_size: NA; cdr3_length: 13; cdr3_aa: CASSPQDAAEQFF; cdr3_nt: TGTGCCAGCTCACCACAAGACGCAGCCGAGCAGTTCTTC
v_call: TRBV28; d_call: TRBD1; j_call: TRBJ2-2; clone_size: few; cdr3_length: 16; cdr3_aa: CASSALGTGDTGELFF; cdr3_nt: TGTGCCAGCAGCGCGCTGGGGACAGGGGACACCGGGGAGCTGTTTTTT
v_call: TRBV27; d_call: TRBD2; j_call: TRBJ2-2; clone_size: NA; cdr3_length: 14; cdr3_aa: CASSLAGGTGELFF; cdr3_nt: TGTGCCAGCAGTTTAGCCGGGGGGACCGGGGAGCTGTTTTTT
v_call: TRBV3-1/TRBV3-2; d_call: NA; j_call: TRBJ2-6; clone_size: NA; cdr3_length: 17; cdr3_aa: CASSRGQGRTGANVLTF; cdr3_nt: TGTGCCAGCAGCCGGGGCCAGGGGCGTACTGGGGCCAACGTCCTGACTTTC
v_call: TRBV5-4; d_call: NA; j_call: TRBJ2-5; clone_size: NA; cdr3_length: 14; cdr3_aa: CASSLVGGRETQYF; cdr3_nt: TGTGCCAGCAGCTTGGTAGGAGGGAGAGAGACCCAGTACTTC
v_call: TRBV3-1/TRBV3-2; d_call: NA; j_call: TRBJ2-7; clone_size: NA; cdr3_length: 15; cdr3_aa: CASSQSYSSSYEQYF; cdr3_nt: TGTGCCAGCAGCCAATCCTACTCGAGCTCCTACGAGCAGTACTTC
v_call: TRBV5-1; d_call: TRBD2; j_call: TRBJ2-1; clone_size: NA; cdr3_length: 15; cdr3_aa: CASSPGIAGVGEQFF; cdr3_nt: TGCGCCAGCAGCCCGGGGATAGCGGGAGTCGGTGAGCAGTTCTTC
v_call: TRBV6-5; d_call: TRBD1; j_call: TRBJ2-3; clone_size: once; cdr3_length: 15; cdr3_aa: CASSYPGQGTDTQYF; cdr3_nt: TGTGCCAGCAGTTACCCGGGACAGGGCACAGATACGCAGTATTTT
v_call: TRBV3-1/TRBV3-2; d_call: TRBD2; j_call: TRBJ2-3; clone_size: NA; cdr3_length: 17; cdr3_aa: CASSQGVTSERTDTQYF; cdr3_nt: TGTGCCAGCAGCCAAGGGGTAACTAGCGAGCGCACAGATACGCAGTATTTT
v_call: TRBV5-4; d_call: NA; j_call: TRBJ1-3; clone_size: NA; cdr3_length: 17; cdr3_aa: CASSLDPQGLTGNTIYF; cdr3_nt: TGTGCCAGCAGCTTGGATCCCCAGGGACTCACTGGAAACACCATATATTTT
v_call: TRBV2; d_call: NA; j_call: TRBJ1-5; clone_size: NA; cdr3_length: 14; cdr3_aa: CASSVRGTYQPQHF; cdr3_nt: TGTGCCAGCAGTGTTCGAGGGACTTATCAGCCCCAGCATTTT
v_call: TRBV25-1; d_call: NA; j_call: TRBJ2-5; clone_size: NA; cdr3_length: 12; cdr3_aa: CASSEYLETQYF; cdr3_nt: TGTGCCAGCAGTGAATATTTGGAGACCCAGTACTTC
v_call: TRBV12-2; d_call: NA; j_call: TRBJ1-6; clone_size: few; cdr3_length: 17; cdr3_aa: CASRNTGTYSYNSPLHF; cdr3_nt: TGTGCAAGTCGCAATACCGGGACGTACTCCTATAATTCACCCCTCCACTTT
v_call: TRBV30; d_call: TRBD2; j_call: TRBJ2-1; clone_size: NA; cdr3_length: 13; cdr3_aa: CAWSRGGYNEQFF; cdr3_nt: TGTGCCTGGAGTCGGGGGGGTTACAATGAGCAGTTCTTC
v_call: TRBV11-3; d_call: NA; j_call: TRBJ2-2; clone_size: NA; cdr3_length: 13; cdr3_aa: CASSGAYTGELFF; cdr3_nt: TGTGCCAGCAGCGGTGCGTACACCGGGGAGCTGTTTTTT
v_call: TRBV6-5; d_call: NA; j_call: TRBJ1-1; clone_size: NA; cdr3_length: 14; cdr3_aa: CASTGALGNTEAFF; cdr3_nt: TGTGCCAGCACAGGGGCCCTCGGCAACACTGAAGCTTTCTTT
v_call: TRBV29-1; d_call: NA; j_call: TRBJ2-3; clone_size: NA; cdr3_length: 13; cdr3_aa: CSVDARVTDTQYF; cdr3_nt: TGCAGCGTTGACGCGAGAGTCACAGATACGCAGTATTTT
v_call: TRBV29-1; d_call: NA; j_call: TRBJ2-7; clone_size: NA; cdr3_length: 14; cdr3_aa: CSVVGADGGYEQYF; cdr3_nt: TGCAGCGTTGTAGGGGCGGATGGGGGCTACGAGCAGTACTTC
v_call: TRBV6-2/TRBV6-3; d_call: TRBD2; j_call: TRBJ2-2; clone_size: NA; cdr3_length: 17; cdr3_aa: CASSYPRLAGGPGELFF; cdr3_nt: TGTGCCAGCAGTTACCCCCGACTAGCGGGAGGGCCTGGGGAGCTGTTTTTT